Described below is a single TCR beta chain sequence and its context. The data stem from a study of blood T cell repertoires in COVID-19. Study context: PBMCs, B-cell-depleted T cells, or T cells were the source of the cDNA or gDNA that made up the material.

Here immunoSEQ multiplex PCR was the method, and the copy in TCRdb shows in-frame clones only, minus some. The sample includes 60,000 to 70,000 clones, 75% to 80% seen only once; the top ten take around 50%. Looked up from germline, CDR1 is GTSNPN and CDR2 is SVGIG (reference sequence). V was cut by 1 base and J by 5 bases, with 17 bases left in between. There are 15 residues in the CDR3. V and J are TRBV30 and TRBJ2-5, with D perhaps matching TRBD2 (5 bases). Source material: peripheral blood. The sequence was collected from a woman of 80 years or more with acute or convalescent COVID-19. The CDR3 spells CAWSGWEYLSETQYF. CDR3 nucleotide sequence: TGTGCCTGGAGTGGGTGGGAGTATCTCTCTGAGACCCAGTACTTC. The full variable domain, in which reference TRBV30 and TRBJ2-5 provide the parts outside the CDR3, is SQTIHQWPATLVQPVGSPLSLECTVEGTSNPNLYWYRQAAGRGLQLLFYSVGIGQISSEVPQNLSASRPQDRQFILSSKKLLLSDSGFYLCAWSGWEYLSETQYFGPGTRLLVL.